This TCR beta chain was retrieved from a study of identical twins. In TCRdb, the 5' RACE reads were re-called with MiXCR into one record per CDR3 protein. The table has about 570,000 distinct CDR3 sequences, around 9.6% seen once. Study-wide results and caveats: In zero-insertion analyses, partial confounding could arise from invariant MAIT and iNKT cells. Twins' excess sharing was less marked for out-of-frame beta sequences.

A remark on this clonotype: The antigen is undetermined.

The germline V and J ends were trimmed by 5 bases and 2 bases, with 11 bases remaining between them. CDR3 length equals 15 residues. Per germline, CDR1 SGDLS and CDR2 YYNGEE. In addition, the sample was reused for a study of yellow fever vaccine responses in identical twins.

This TCR came from a woman aged 18-30 years in good health. The gene calls are TRBV9 and TRBJ2-6, with D unresolved. The specimen was PBMCs. The CDR3 DNA follows: TGTGCCAGCAGATTTAGGGATACTGGGGCCAACGTCCTGACTTTC. The encoded protein is CASRFRDTGANVLTF.